This is a list of T cell receptor beta chains from one sample in a study of memory CD4+ T cells and cytomegalovirus serostatus. Sequencing used immunoSEQ multiplex PCR; TCRdb keeps in-frame clones, though not all of them. The sample has about 46,000 clones; over 70% are singletons. Sequencing was performed on memory CD4+ T cells from blood. The receptors were gathered from an adult in good health and CMV-seronegative. CDR3s include the opening cysteine and the closing phenylalanine or tryptophan. The D gene is left open where the match is weak. For some rows the clone size is stated as once, few or many, or as a class when expanded; others skip it.

d_gene,v_gene,abundance,j_gene,CDR3nt,CDR3aa
NA,TRBV28,NA,TRBJ1-1,TGTGCCAGCAGTTACCCTCTTAAGGGTGCCGGGGAAATGGGGATTGAAGCTTTCTTT,CASSYPLKGAGEMGIEAFF
TRBD2,TRBV10-3,NA,TRBJ2-1,TGTGCCATCGCGGGACTAGCGGGTTTATCGGAGCAGTTCTTC,CAIAGLAGLSEQFF
TRBD2,TRBV2,NA,TRBJ2-7,TGTGCCAGCAGTGGACTAGCGGGGGCCTACGAGCAGTACTTC,CASSGLAGAYEQYF
TRBD1,TRBV10-3,few,TRBJ1-2,TGTGCCATTTCGACAGGGCCCAACTATGGCTACACCTTC,CAISTGPNYGYTF
NA,TRBV18,NA,TRBJ2-1,TGTGCCAGCTCACCCGAAGCGGGTCGGACGACCGGTGAGCAGTTCTTC,CASSPEAGRTTGEQFF
NA,TRBV6-5,NA,TRBJ1-1,TGTGCCAGCAGTAACGTTGGGAGCACTGAAGCTTTCTTT,CASSNVGSTEAFF
NA,TRBV10-3,once,TRBJ1-1,TGTGCCATCAGTGGGGGTAACCGAACCCGAAATACTGAAGCTTTCTTT,CAISGGNRTRNTEAFF
NA,TRBV7-8,once,TRBJ2-7,TGTGCCAGCAGGGACAACTCCTACGAGCAGTACTTC,CASRDNSYEQYF
TRBD1,TRBV7-3,NA,TRBJ1-2,TGTGCCAGCAGCTTAACCTCCGGGACAGTCTATGGCTACACCTTC,CASSLTSGTVYGYTF
NA,TRBV6-5,NA,TRBJ1-1,TGTGCCAGCAGTTACGTTTCAAGTGAAGCTTTCTTT,CASSYVSSEAFF
TRBD2,TRBV27,NA,TRBJ2-1,TGTGCCAGCAGTTTGGGACTAGCGGGGGGGCCTATCTACAATGAGCAGTTCTTC,CASSLGLAGGPIYNEQFF
TRBD1,TRBV6-1,NA,TRBJ2-1,TGTGCCAGCAGTGATGCGCTATACAACAGGGGCAATGAGCAGTTCTTC,CASSDALYNRGNEQFF
TRBD2,TRBV5-1,few,TRBJ2-5,TGCGCCAGCAGCAGGGGACTAGCGGGACGGCAAGAGACCCAGTACTTC,CASSRGLAGRQETQYF
TRBD1,TRBV7-2,NA,TRBJ1-1,TGTGCCAGCAGCTTGGGGGACAGGAAGAACACTGAAGCTTTCTTT,CASSLGDRKNTEAFF
NA,TRBV7-5,NA,TRBJ2-3,TGTGTCAGAAGCCCCTTGGGGAGCGAAAGAGCAGATACGCAGTATTTT,CVRSPLGSERADTQYF
NA,TRBV7-9,few,TRBJ2-7,TGTGCCAGCAGCTTAGACGGGGGCCTCTACGAGCAGTACTTC,CASSLDGGLYEQYF
NA,TRBV2,NA,TRBJ2-2,TGTGCCAGCAGTGAGATAAAAACCGGGAGCCTTAACACCGGGGAGCTGTTTTTT,CASSEIKTGSLNTGELFF
TRBD1,TRBV28,NA,TRBJ1-2,TGTGCCAGCAGGCCGACGGGACAGAGTCTCTATGGCTACACCTTC,CASRPTGQSLYGYTF
NA,TRBV5-1,NA,TRBJ2-7,TGCGCCAGCAGCTTGGCCATTAACTATCGGGACGAGCAGTACTTC,CASSLAINYRDEQYF
NA,TRBV5-6,NA,TRBJ1-3,TGTGCCAGCAGCTTGGGGTCACAGAGAGGAAACACCATATATTTT,CASSLGSQRGNTIYF
TRBD2,TRBV5-4,NA,TRBJ2-3,TGTGCCAGCAGCTTGGTAATAGCGGGCCCCTCGGATACGCAGTATTTT,CASSLVIAGPSDTQYF
NA,TRBV6-1,medium-sized,TRBJ1-1,TGTGCCAGCTTTGGGTATGCAGGGGACACTGAAGCTTTCTTT,CASFGYAGDTEAFF
NA,TRBV18,medium-sized,TRBJ2-4,TGTGCCAGCTCACCTACGGACAAGATAGCCAAAAACATTCAGTACTTC,CASSPTDKIAKNIQYF
TRBD1,TRBV7-8,NA,TRBJ1-1,TGTGCCAGCAGCGCTGCGGACAGGGGGAACACTGAAGCTTTCTTT,CASSAADRGNTEAFF
NA,TRBV5-6,NA,TRBJ2-2,TGTGCCAGCCGTACGACTGCTAACACCGGGGAGCTGTTTTTT,CASRTTANTGELFF
TRBD1,TRBV5-4,NA,TRBJ1-1,TGTGCCAGCAGCGGGGGGCGGACAGGGAGGTTAGGCACTGAAGCTTTCTTT,CASSGGRTGRLGTEAFF
TRBD1,TRBV5-4,NA,TRBJ1-2,TGTGCCAGCAGCAACGGACAGGTTAACTATGGCTACACCTTC,CASSNGQVNYGYTF
NA,TRBV2,NA,TRBJ1-5,TGTGCCAGCAGGTTAGAGGGAGGGCGCAATCAGCCCCAGCATTTT,CASRLEGGRNQPQHF
NA,TRBV20-1,NA,TRBJ2-3,TGCAGTGCTAGAGGGGGAGATACGCAGTATTTT,CSARGGDTQYF
NA,TRBV10-1,NA,TRBJ2-7,TGCGCCAGCAGTGAAGCCCCTGGGGCCTCCTACGAGCAGTACTTC,CASSEAPGASYEQYF
TRBD1,TRBV6-1,NA,TRBJ2-7,TGTGCCAGCAGTGCCGGTGGGACAGCAAACTACGAGCAGTACTTC,CASSAGGTANYEQYF
TRBD1,TRBV28,few,TRBJ1-6,TGTGCCAGCAGTTCCACGGACAGGGGGTTTGATTCACCCCTCCACTTT,CASSSTDRGFDSPLHF
NA,TRBV6-4,NA,TRBJ1-1,TGTGCCAGCAGTGTGGGGAGAACCACTGAAGCTTTCTTT,CASSVGRTTEAFF
NA,TRBV5-1,NA,TRBJ2-3,TGCGCCAGCACTACGGGGGGCAACGCGGATACGCAGTATTTT,CASTTGGNADTQYF
TRBD1,TRBV18,NA,TRBJ1-1,TGTGCCAGCTCACTGGGACAGGACACTGAAGCTTTCTTT,CASSLGQDTEAFF
TRBD1,TRBV11-2,NA,TRBJ2-1,TGTGCCAGCAGCTCCTCGGACAGGGTGAACAATGAGCAGTTCTTC,CASSSSDRVNNEQFF
NA,TRBV9,NA,TRBJ2-7,TGTGCCAGCAGCGTAGAGGGACTGGGTTACGAGCAGTACTTC,CASSVEGLGYEQYF
NA,TRBV7-9,few,TRBJ2-5,TGTGCCAGCAGCTTAAGAGCGGGTTTGGGAGAGACCCAGTACTTC,CASSLRAGLGETQYF
NA,TRBV9,NA,TRBJ1-1,TGTGCCAGCAGCGTAGGAGCGACATTGATGAACACTGAAGCTTTCTTT,CASSVGATLMNTEAFF
NA,TRBV18,NA,TRBJ2-5,TGTGCCAGCTCACCAGGACAACTTCAAGAGACCCAGTACTTC,CASSPGQLQETQYF
NA,TRBV9,NA,TRBJ2-5,TGTGCCAGCAGCGTAGCTATTGGGGGCCAGGAGACCCAGTACTTC,CASSVAIGGQETQYF
NA,TRBV18,NA,TRBJ1-1,TGTGCCAGCTCACCCCCGACAGTGATTGGGGAAGCTTTCTTT,CASSPPTVIGEAFF